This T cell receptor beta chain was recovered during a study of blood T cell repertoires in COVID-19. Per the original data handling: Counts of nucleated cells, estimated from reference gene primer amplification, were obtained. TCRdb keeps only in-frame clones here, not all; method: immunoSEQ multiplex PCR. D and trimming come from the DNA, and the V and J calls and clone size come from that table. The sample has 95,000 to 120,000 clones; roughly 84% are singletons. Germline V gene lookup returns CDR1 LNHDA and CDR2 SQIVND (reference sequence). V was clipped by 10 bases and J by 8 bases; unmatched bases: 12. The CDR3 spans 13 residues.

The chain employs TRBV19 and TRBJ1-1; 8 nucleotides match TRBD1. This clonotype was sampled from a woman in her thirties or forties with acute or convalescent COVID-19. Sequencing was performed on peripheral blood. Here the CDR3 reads CATRDRGPGEAFF. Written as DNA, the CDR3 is TGTGCCACGAGAGACAGGGGCCCTGGAGAAGCTTTCTTT.